This TCR beta chain was retrieved from a study of shared clonotypes between healthy human individuals. Participating donors were healthy, HIV-negative adults free of recent acute infections or vaccinations. Within Nashville, Tennessee resided all donors, each a Caucasian adult. Profiled with immunoSEQ multiplex PCR; TCRdb holds only in-frame clones, not every one. The sample has 400,000 to 600,000 clones; roughly 80% are singletons. CDR3 length: 15 residues. The V end was cut by 1 base, the J end by 2 bases, with 6 bases between. Germline V gives CDR1 SGHTA, CDR2 FQGTGA. The chain combines TRBV7-3 with TRBJ2-6, with unresolved D. This clonotype was obtained from a middle-aged woman in good health. Some clones in this sample may be carry-over from other donors' samples. Sequenced material: PBMCs. The CDR3 sequence: CASSLNGPGANVLTF. DNA for the CDR3: TGTGCCAGCAGCTTAAACGGCCCTGGGGCCAACGTCCTGACTTTC.